Reported below is one TCR beta chain. The antigen remains undetermined. This record belongs to a study of shared clonotypes between healthy human individuals. Profiling relied on immunoSEQ multiplex PCR, and the TCRdb table lists in-frame clones only, not all of them. Here the sample spans millions of clones, over 90% being singletons. Study-level results: The study found lower generation probabilities in non-shared clonotypes than in those shared by all four donors. Generally, naive subsets came out with larger estimated richness than memory subsets. What limited the represented genetic and exposure-history diversity was the small number of donors.

Germline assignment: CDR1 SQVTM and CDR2 ANQGSEA. The junction had 29 bases not matched to a gene; V was cut back by 6 bases and J by 6 bases. There are 19 residues in the CDR3. The rearrangement joins TRBV29-1 to TRBJ2-7; 7 nucleotides line up with TRBD1. The source is a man younger than 35 in good health. Some clones in this sample may be carry-over from other donors' samples. Sequencing was done on a sample of naive CD4+ T cells from PBMCs. As to subset: CD45RA+ positively selected. The CDR3 reads CSVPSPAHRDSPHWCEQYF. CDR3 sequence (DNA): TGCAGCGTCCCAAGCCCCGCTCACCGGGACAGCCCTCATTGGTGCGAGCAGTACTTC.